The sequence of this TCR beta chain was determined in a study of shared clonotypes between healthy human individuals. Findings of the study overall: Shared clonotypes across all four donors exceeded non-shared ones in generation probability.

As regards this clone: Antigen specificity is unknown.

Libraries were prepared by immunoSEQ multiplex PCR; TCRdb keeps only in-frame clonotypes and omits some of them. The table records 2 million to 2.5 million clones, approximately 94% of them present only once. Germline assignment: CDR1 SGHRS and CDR2 YFSETQ. The CDR3 is made up of 15 amino acids. V lost 4 bases and J lost 6, with 20 bases in between. The sequencing sample was made of naive CD4+ T cells sorted from blood. Subset here: CD45RA+ positively selected. V usage is TRBV5-1 and J usage is TRBJ2-7; maybe TRBD1 (6 bases). The receptor was derived from a man younger than 30 in good health. CDR3 sequence: CASSRTGTAVGEQYF. Here the CDR3 DNA reads TGCGCCAGCAGCCGAACAGGGACCGCTGTGGGCGAGCAGTACTTC.